A single sample gave rise to the 15 T cell receptor beta chains below, sequenced in a study of CXCR3-negative and CXCR3-positive naive CD8 T cells (dated by TCRdb to the late 2010s). Data came from a NextSeq 550. The Human TCR Profiling Kit (MiLaboratory) was used to prepare UMI-labeled 5' RACE TRB cDNA libraries. Reads reprocessed by TCRdb are summarized as one entry per CDR3 protein sequence, and DNA is absent. This sample's clone table shows around 81,000 distinct CDR3 sequences. Roughly 1.5% of the sample is in the top ten clones. Sequencing used naive CXCR3- CD8+ T cells from blood. The sample's cell subset or site label, in plain terms: CD45RO-CCR7+CD27+CD95- naive CD8+ T cells lacking CXCR3 (TNR3-). The receptors come from a human donor in good health. Some clones in this sample may be carry-over from other donors' samples.

The chain recombines TRBV7-9 with TRBJ2-2. This CDR3 has 16 residues. Germline V gives CDR1 SEHNR, CDR2 FQNEAQ (reference sequence). The CDR3 sequence: CASSLAPRADTGELFF. Full variable domain (remainder filled in from reference TRBV7-9 and TRBJ2-2): DTGVSQNPRHKITKRGQNVTFRCDPISEHNRLYWYRQTLGQGPEFLTYFQNEAQLEKSRLLSDRFSAERPKGSFSTLEIQRTEQGDSAMYLCASSLAPRADTGELFFGEGSRLTVL.

The chain employs TRBV28 and TRBJ2-3. Germline V gene data show CDR1 as MDHEN and CDR2 as SYDVKM. The CDR3 is made up of 15 amino acids. CDR3 sequence reads: CASSLVTDRGDTQYF.

V and J are TRBV6-5 and TRBJ2-1; the D call of TRBD2 rests on TCRdb alone, since no DNA is present to check it. Germline CDR1 reads MNHEY; CDR2 reads SVGAGI. CDR3 length: 15 residues. The CDR3 sequence: CASSGTSGGAREQFF.

The chain employs TRBV7-8 and TRBJ2-1. CDR3 length: 14 amino acids. Looked up from germline, CDR1 is SGHVS and CDR2 is FQNEAQ. The CDR3 loop reads CASSLSASYNEQFF.

The rearrangement uses TRBV5-6 and TRBJ2-7; TCRdb indicates TRBD1, and absent DNA this call remains unverified. This CDR3 is built from 14 residues. Germline V CDR1 and CDR2: SGHDT, YYEEEE. This chain's CDR3 is CASSPGQGNYEQYF.

Here the CDR3 reads CTPPGLAGVRCCSYNEQFF. The chain joins TRBV29-1 to TRBJ2-1; TCRdb designates TRBD2, a call that cannot be tested without DNA. CDR3 length equals 19 residues. From germline, CDR1 is SQVTM and CDR2 ANQGSEA.

The V and J genes are TRBV7-2 and TRBJ2-3; the TCRdb D gene call, TRBD2, has no DNA to confirm it. The length of the CDR3 is 14 residues. CDR1 and CDR2 (germline): SGHTA, FQGNSA. The CDR3 loop is CASSLLEGPRAQYF.

The chain carries TRBV7-9 and TRBJ2-1. The CDR3 covers 11 residues. CDR1 SEHNR and CDR2 FQNEAQ come from the germline V gene (reference sequence). Here the CDR3 reads CASTSTNEQFF.

The gene calls are TRBV20-1 and TRBJ2-5; TCRdb indicates TRBD2, and absent DNA this call remains unverified. The CDR3 is 15 residues long. Germline V gene sequence: CDR1 DFQATT, CDR2 SNEGSKA (reference sequence). This CDR3 reads CSAREVAGEQETQYF.

The chain is built from TRBV28 and TRBJ2-7; the D call of TRBD1 rests on TCRdb alone, since no DNA is present to check it. Germline V gene lookup returns CDR1 MDHEN and CDR2 SYDVKM. CDR3 length: 14 amino acids. This chain's CDR3 is CATLGPRNSYEQYF.

This chain links TRBV7-9 with TRBJ2-1. The germline CDR1 and CDR2 sequences are SEHNR and FQNEAQ (reference sequence). CDR3 length equals 16 residues. Here the CDR3 reads CASSSSGSESYNEQFF. Full variable domain (missing parts from reference TRBV7-9 and TRBJ2-1): DTGVSQNPRHKITKRGQNVTFRCDPISEHNRLYWYRQTLGQGPEFLTYFQNEAQLEKSRLLSDRFSAERPKGSFSTLEIQRTEQGDSAMYLCASSSSGSESYNEQFFGPGTRLTVL.

The gene calls are TRBV12-3 or TRBV12-4 and TRBJ1-5. The CDR3 runs to 15 residues. The CDR3 here is CASSDTVDSNQPQHF.

This chain links TRBV29-1 with TRBJ2-3; there is no DNA to check the TCRdb D call of TRBD1. Germline V gene sequence: CDR1 SQVTM, CDR2 ANQGSEA. The CDR3 runs to 13 residues. CDR3 loop: CSVGGSRTDTQYF.

The rearrangement joins TRBV29-1 to TRBJ2-2; the TCRdb D gene call, TRBD1, has no DNA to confirm it. The germline CDR1 and CDR2 sequences are SQVTM and ANQGSEA. The CDR3 covers 14 residues. CDR3 sequence reads: CSVDNPRGAGELFF.

V usage is TRBV7-3 and J usage is TRBJ2-1; the TCRdb D gene call, TRBD2, has no DNA to confirm it. Per germline, CDR1 SGHTA and CDR2 FQGTGA. The CDR3 spans 15 residues. CDR3 loop: CASSLSTSESGEQFF.